Listed below are T cell receptor beta chains from one sample, sequenced in a study of cytomegalovirus exposure and HLA in healthy donors. TCRdb's table, derived via immunoSEQ multiplex PCR, lists solely in-frame clones and lacks some. Here the sample spans some 170,000 clones, over 85% being singletons. Sequenced material: PBMCs. Every receptor here comes from a man aged 18 to 35 in good health and CMV-seropositive. Each CDR3 is given with its conserved first and last residue. Each record gives: clone size, CDR3 length, J gene, V gene, D gene, CDR3 DNA, CDR3 protein. A D gene is named only where the DNA matches it firmly. Part of the rows lack a size; the others show once, few, many or a class for expanded clones.

>-|14|TRBJ2-1|TRBV19|-
TGTGCCAGTAAAAGCCCACAGGGTATCGATGAGCAGTTCTTC
CASKSPQGIDEQFF
>few|13|TRBJ2-7|TRBV5-1|-
TGCGCCAGCGGCCAACGGGGGACCTACGAGCAGTACTTC
CASGQRGTYEQYF
>-|17|TRBJ1-2|TRBV18|TRBD1
TGTGCCAGCTCACCAAGGATTTCTGACAGGGGGCCAAGGGGCTACACCTTC
CASSPRISDRGPRGYTF
>-|14|TRBJ2-5|TRBV7-6|-
TGTGCCAGCAGCCCCCCGGTCGGGGGAGAGACCCAGTACTTC
CASSPPVGGETQYF
>-|16|TRBJ2-6|TRBV5-1|TRBD1
TGCGCCAGCAGAGTGACAGGGGGCTCTGGGGCCAACGTCCTGACTTTC
CASRVTGGSGANVLTF
>-|15|TRBJ2-2|TRBV7-6|-
TGTGCCAGCAGCTTAGGGACAGTGAACACCGGGGAGCTGTTTTTT
CASSLGTVNTGELFF
>-|14|TRBJ1-4|TRBV28|-
TGTGCCAGCAGTTCCCAGGGTGCCAATGAAAAACTGTTTTTT
CASSSQGANEKLFF
>-|14|TRBJ2-7|TRBV6-1|TRBD2
TGTGCCAGCAGTCTAGCGGGGAGGTCCTACGAGCAGTACTTC
CASSLAGRSYEQYF
>-|14|TRBJ2-4|TRBV5-1|-
TGCGCCAGCAGCTTAACAGGGATTCTAAACATTCAGTACTTC
CASSLTGILNIQYF
>once|13|TRBJ1-5|TRBV6-1|-
TGTGCCAGCAGTGAATTAGGCAATCAGCCCCAGCATTTT
CASSELGNQPQHF
>-|15|TRBJ2-1|TRBV28|-
TGTGCCAGCAGTTTATATGCGGGAACGTGGAATGAGCAGTTCTTC
CASSLYAGTWNEQFF
>-|14|TRBJ1-2|TRBV7-8|-
TGTGCCAGCAGCTTTTCCGGTCTTAACTATGGCTACACCTTC
CASSFSGLNYGYTF
>-|16|TRBJ2-1|TRBV5-8|TRBD2
TGTGCCAGCAGCTCCGGACTAGCGGGGGGATACAATGAGCAGTTCTTC
CASSSGLAGGYNEQFF
>once|13|TRBJ1-1|TRBV10-3|-
TGTGCCATCAGTGATAAGCCGAACACTGAAGCTTTCTTT
CAISDKPNTEAFF
>-|14|TRBJ1-1|TRBV30|TRBD1
TGTGCCTGGACCCGGACAGGGGGTGGGACTGAAGCTTTCTTT
CAWTRTGGGTEAFF
>-|13|TRBJ2-7|TRBV7-3|TRBD1
TGTGCCAGCAGCTTAACGACAGGGTCGGGGCAGTACTTC
CASSLTTGSGQYF
>-|16|TRBJ2-5|TRBV30|TRBD1
TGTGCCTGGAGCGGGATCGGGGACAGGGGCCAAGAGACCCAGTACTTC
CAWSGIGDRGQETQYF
>-|17|TRBJ2-1|TRBV2|TRBD2
TGTGCCAGCAGACGAGGACTAGCGGGAGGGAACTACAATGAGCAGTTCTTC
CASRRGLAGGNYNEQFF
>once|14|TRBJ2-1|TRBV9|TRBD2
TGTGCCAGCAGCGACGCACTAGCGGGAGTTGAGCAGTTCTTC
CASSDALAGVEQFF
>-|12|TRBJ1-2|TRBV5-1|-
TGCGCCAGCAGCTTTTCCGGACTCGGCTACACCTTC
CASSFSGLGYTF
>-|16|TRBJ2-7|TRBV5-4|TRBD1
TGTGCCAGCAGCTTGGATCCGGGACAGGGGACCTACGAGCAGTACTTC
CASSLDPGQGTYEQYF
>-|14|TRBJ1-5|TRBV7-9|-
TGTGCCAGCAGCCAAGGAGGGTCCAATCAGCCCCAGCATTTT
CASSQGGSNQPQHF
>-|15|TRBJ2-3|TRBV4-1|TRBD1
TGCGCCAGCAGCCAAGTAGGGGGCAGGACAGATACGCAGTATTTT
CASSQVGGRTDTQYF
>-|14|TRBJ1-5|TRBV28|-
TGTGCCAGCAGTCTCGACTGGCCTCGTCAGCCCCAGCATTTT
CASSLDWPRQPQHF
>-|14|TRBJ1-1|TRBV30|TRBD1
TGTGCCTGGAGTCTTACAGGGGGCATCACTGAAGCTTTCTTT
CAWSLTGGITEAFF
>-|15|TRBJ2-3|TRBV7-9|TRBD1
TGTGCCAGCAGCCAACTGACAGGGTTCACAGATACGCAGTATTTT
CASSQLTGFTDTQYF
>few|14|TRBJ2-1|TRBV19|-
TGTGCCAGTCGCCATCGGGAACCCTACAATGAGCAGTTCTTC
CASRHREPYNEQFF
>-|17|TRBJ2-7|TRBV5-4|TRBD2
TGTGCCAGCAGCCCGGGAGGGGGGTGGGAGAAGGCCTACGAGCAGTACTTC
CASSPGGGWEKAYEQYF
>-|14|TRBJ2-5|TRBV19|-
TGTGCCAGTAGTATGGGGACACCTCAAGAGACCCAGTACTTC
CASSMGTPQETQYF
>few|16|TRBJ1-1|TRBV28|TRBD1
TGTGCCAGCAGCCCCCGGACAGGGATCATGAACACTGAAGCTTTCTTT
CASSPRTGIMNTEAFF
>-|11|TRBJ2-7|TRBV11-2|-
TGTGCCAGCAGCTTAACATGGGAGCAGTACTTC
CASSLTWEQYF
>-|15|TRBJ1-5|TRBV7-9|TRBD1
TGTGCCAGCAGCACGCAGGGGGTCTACGGCCAGCCCCAGCATTTT
CASSTQGVYGQPQHF
>-|13|TRBJ2-2|TRBV6-1|-
TGTGCCAGCATAAAGCCGAACACCGGGGAGCTGTTTTTT
CASIKPNTGELFF
>-|14|TRBJ2-4|TRBV9|-
TGTGCCAGCAGCGTAGCAGATGGCAAAAACATTCAGTACTTC
CASSVADGKNIQYF
>-|18|TRBJ2-3|TRBV19|TRBD2
TGTGCCAGTAGTGCTTTAGTACTAGCGGGAGGACGCACAGATACGCAGTATTTT
CASSALVLAGGRTDTQYF
>-|14|TRBJ2-7|TRBV11-2|-
TGTGCCAGCAGCTTAGTGGGCAGATCCTACGAGCAGTACTTC
CASSLVGRSYEQYF
>-|16|TRBJ1-5|TRBV4-2|TRBD1
TGTGCCAGCAGCCAAGCTGTCCAGGGGGCCAATCAGCCCCAGCATTTT
CASSQAVQGANQPQHF
>-|18|TRBJ2-2|TRBV6-9|TRBD2
TGTGCCAGCACCATGGGCCTAGCGGGAGGGATCGACACCGGGGAGCTGTTTTTT
CASTMGLAGGIDTGELFF
>-|12|TRBJ1-1|TRBV6-6|-
TGTGCCAGCAGTGCTCAGGGTAGTGAAGCTTTCTTT
CASSAQGSEAFF
>-|17|TRBJ2-4|TRBV7-9|TRBD2
TGTGCCAGCAGCTCCTCGGGACTAGCGGGAGAGGGGGACATTCAGTACTTC
CASSSSGLAGEGDIQYF